This passage covers 17 T cell receptor beta chains from one sample sequenced in a study of vaccination effects on CD4 cells after COVID-19. The antigens of these receptors remain unknown. Isolation of CD4+ T cells took place after 10 to 11 days of culture. Profiling relied on immunoSEQ multiplex PCR, and the TCRdb table lists in-frame clones only, not all of them. Counted here are 40,000 or so clones, roughly 74% occurring once; the ten biggest clones make up over 2.5%. This sample comprised CD4+ T cells from PBMCs cultured without peptide, obtained before COVID-19 vaccination. The receptors here all came from a human donor who received a COVID-19 vaccine.

The rearrangement links TRBV19 to TRBJ1-4; TRBD1 is a possible D gene (5 bases). There are 15 residues in the CDR3. Looked up from germline, CDR1 is LNHDA and CDR2 is SQIVND (reference sequence). V shed 4 bases and J shed 4 bases, with 13 bases lying between them. CDR3 in amino acids: CASSTNDRFNEKLFF. In nucleotides, the CDR3 is TGTGCCAGTAGTACAAATGACAGATTTAATGAAAAACTGTTTTTT.

The chain is built from TRBV5-4 and TRBJ2-5; D might be TRBD1 (6 bases). With 4 bases removed from V and 1 base from J, the gap between germline ends came to 11 bases. CDR1 and CDR2 (germline): SGHNT, YYREEE (reference sequence). There are 14 residues in the CDR3. The CDR3 nucleotides read TGTGCCAGCAGCCCAGGACAGAGCCAAGAGACCCAGTACTTC. Encoded protein: CASSPGQSQETQYF.

V usage is TRBV30 and J usage is TRBJ2-5; D is perhaps TRBD1 or TRBD2 (6 bases each). Germline V gene sequence: CDR1 GTSNPN, CDR2 SVGIG (reference sequence). The V end lost 2 bases, the J end lost 1 base, and 17 bases lay between the germline ends. The CDR3 is 16 residues long. CDR3 nucleotides: TGTGCCTGGAGTTTGGGGGGCGAGGGGGTCCAAGAGACCCAGTACTTC. This sequence encodes CAWSLGGEGVQETQYF.

The CDR3, as DNA: TGTGCCAGCTCTAGGAACAACCAAGAGACCCAGTACTTC. The encoded protein is CASSRNNQETQYF. This chain uses TRBV14 with TRBJ2-5; no clear D. Germline V gene data show CDR1 as SGHDN and CDR2 as FVKESK. CDR3 size: 13 residues. V lost 8 bases and J 0 bases, leaving 10 bases between the germline ends.

This chain joins TRBV27 and TRBJ1-2, with D perhaps matching TRBD1 (5 bases). Germline V lookup: CDR1 MNHEY, CDR2 SMNVEV (reference sequence). Trimming took 0 bases from V and 4 from J, leaving 15 bases between them. The CDR3 extends over 16 amino acids. The CDR3 sequence is CASSLSKGTQFYGYTF. The CDR3 DNA is TGTGCCAGCAGTTTATCGAAGGGGACTCAATTCTATGGCTACACCTTC.

The chain recombines TRBV7-2 with TRBJ2-7, with 9 nucleotides matching TRBD1. CDR1 and CDR2 (germline): SGHTA, FQGNSA. This CDR3 comprises 13 residues. The V segment lost 4 bases and the J segment 3 bases; nucleotides outside the gene matches: 1. The CDR3 sequence: CASSSTGGYEQYF. The CDR3 coding sequence is TGTGCCAGCAGCTCGACAGGGGGCTACGAGCAGTACTTC.

The rearrangement uses TRBV11-2 and TRBJ2-1; the D is unclear. CDR3 length: 14 amino acids. The germline V and J ends were trimmed by 2 bases and 8 bases, with 13 bases remaining between them. The V gene's germline CDR1 is SGHAT and CDR2 FQNNGV. DNA of the CDR3: TGTGCCAGCAGCTTATTTGGCCGTTCGGATGAGCAGTTCTTC. Translated: CASSLFGRSDEQFF.

This sequence joins TRBV18 and TRBJ1-1; D unclear. Trimming left V 6 bases short and J 1 base short, with 15 bases between. CDR1 and CDR2 from the germline V gene are KGHSH and LQKENI. This CDR3 is built from 15 residues. The CDR3 DNA follows: TGTGCCAGCTCTCCAACCGGGGTAAAGAACACTGAAGCTTTCTTT. It yields the protein CASSPTGVKNTEAFF.

The chain combines TRBV6-5 with TRBJ2-5; D not certain. The V gene lost 6 bases and the J gene lost 5 bases, with 7 bases spanning the gap. Looked up from germline, CDR1 is MNHEY and CDR2 is SVGAGI. The CDR3 has 11 amino acids. The CDR3 nucleotides read TGTGCCAGCAGAGTCGGTGAGACCCAGTACTTC. Its protein product is CASRVGETQYF.

For the CDR3, the DNA is TGTGCCAGCAGCTTAGGTGTGAGGACTGAGTCCTACGAGCAGTACTTC. It codes for CASSLGVRTESYEQYF. This chain joins TRBV7-8 and TRBJ2-7; tentatively, D is TRBD2 (5 bases). Germline CDR1 reads SGHVS; CDR2 reads FQNEAQ. The germline V and J ends were trimmed by 1 base and 1 base, with 14 bases remaining between them. There are 16 residues in the CDR3.

CDR3 in amino acids: CASSVQGDYGYTF. CDR3 in DNA: TGTGCCAGCAGTGTTCAAGGGGACTATGGCTACACCTTC. The V gene is TRBV2, the J gene TRBJ1-2, with D possibly being TRBD1 (5 bases). The CDR3 length is 13 residues. CDR1 and CDR2 (germline): SNHLY, FYNNEI. V was pared by 4 bases and J by 3 bases, with 9 bases between. The full variable domain, in which reference TRBV2 and TRBJ1-2 provide the parts outside the CDR3, is EPEVTQTPSHQVTQMGQEVILRCVPISNHLYFYWYRQILGQKVEFLVSFYNNEISEKSEIFDDQFSVERPDGSNFTLKIRSTKLEDSAMYFCASSVQGDYGYTFGSGTRLTVV.

The chain recombines TRBV4-1 with TRBJ1-1; D is possibly TRBD1 (6 bases). This CDR3 comprises 15 residues. Germline CDR1 and CDR2: MGHRA and YSYEKL. V was clipped by 3 bases and J by 2 bases, with 13 bases between them. The CDR3 sequence is CASSHLGQSNTEAFF. CDR3 DNA: TGCGCCAGCAGCCACTTGGGACAAAGTAACACTGAAGCTTTCTTT.

The chain combines TRBV6-5 with TRBJ2-7; D is undetermined. Germline V lookup: CDR1 MNHEY, CDR2 SVGAGI. Trimming left V 6 bases short and J 6 bases short, with 12 bases between. This CDR3 has 12 amino acids. CDR3 nucleotide sequence: TGTGCCAGCAGCCAGGTCGCTCTCGAGCAGTACTTC. It specifies CASSQVALEQYF.

This sequence joins TRBV28 and TRBJ1-2; 9 nucleotides match TRBD1. CDR1 and CDR2 from the germline V gene are MDHEN and SYDVKM. V lost 3 bases, J lost 1 base, and 3 bases stayed unmatched. This CDR3 contains 15 residues. CDR3 in amino acids: CASSLGTGINYGYTF. In DNA form, the CDR3 reads TGTGCCAGCAGTTTGGGGACAGGGATTAACTATGGCTACACCTTC.

V gene TRBV4-2 combines with J gene TRBJ2-5, with a tentative D call TRBD2 (6 bases). CDR3 length equals 15 residues. V lost 0 bases and J 1 base, leaving 9 bases between the germline ends. Germline V CDR1 and CDR2: LGHNA, YNFKEQ. The CDR3 sequence is CASSQDGTFQETQYF. In nucleotides, the CDR3 is TGTGCCAGCAGCCAAGACGGGACTTTCCAAGAGACCCAGTACTTC.

V is TRBV7-2 and J is TRBJ2-3; 9 bases are a match to TRBD2. V gave up 5 bases and J gave up 5 bases; unmatched junction bases: 8. From germline, CDR1 is SGHTA and CDR2 FQGNSA. This CDR3 spans 15 amino acids. In DNA form, the CDR3 reads TGTGCCAGCAGCCCTTCGGGCGGGGGGGTAGATACGCAGTATTTT. It yields the protein CASSPSGGGVDTQYF.

This clone appeared a few times. The rearrangement uses TRBV6-6 and TRBJ2-2, with unresolved D. The V and J ends lost 2 bases and 7 bases respectively, with 8 bases between them. The CDR3 has 13 amino acids. Per germline, CDR1 MNHNY and CDR2 SVGAGI (reference sequence). This chain's CDR3 is CASSYEGVGELFF. The CDR3 coding sequence is TGTGCCAGCAGTTACGAAGGCGTCGGGGAGCTGTTTTTT.